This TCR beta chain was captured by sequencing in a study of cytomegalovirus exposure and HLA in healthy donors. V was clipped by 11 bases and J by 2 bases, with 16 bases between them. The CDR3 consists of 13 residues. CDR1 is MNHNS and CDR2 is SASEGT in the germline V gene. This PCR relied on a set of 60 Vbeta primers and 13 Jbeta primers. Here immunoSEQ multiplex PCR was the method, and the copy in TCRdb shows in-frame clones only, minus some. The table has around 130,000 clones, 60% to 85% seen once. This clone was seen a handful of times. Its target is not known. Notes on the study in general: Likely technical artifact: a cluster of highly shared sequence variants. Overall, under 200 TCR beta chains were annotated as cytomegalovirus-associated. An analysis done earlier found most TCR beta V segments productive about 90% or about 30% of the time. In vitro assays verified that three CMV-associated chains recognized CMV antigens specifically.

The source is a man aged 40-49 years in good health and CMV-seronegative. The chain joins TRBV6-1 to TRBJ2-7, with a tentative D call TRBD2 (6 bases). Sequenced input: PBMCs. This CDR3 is CAGRPWGAYEQYF. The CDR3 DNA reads TGTGCCGGCCGACCCTGGGGGGCCTACGAGCAGTACTTC.